This T cell receptor (beta chain) originates from a study of metastatic and nonmetastatic thyroid tumors. MiXCR was used by TCRdb to re-call the PCR reads. The sample includes approximately 24,000 clones, 14% to 15% of them seen just once. At least ten counts were recorded for this clone. Not a single patient had been given any form of treatment at any point before undergoing thyroid surgery. Sequencing used blood. This sequence was found in a female donor with papillary thyroid cancer or a benign thyroid nodule (not recorded which). Some clones in this sample may be carry-over from other donors' samples.

The CDR3 coding sequence is TGTGCCAGCAGTTTAGGGACTAGCGGGAGGGCCCTCCAAGAGACCCAGTACTTC. Protein sequence: CASSLGTSGRALQETQYF. The rearrangement links TRBV12-3 or TRBV12-4 to TRBJ2-5; 15 nucleotides line up with TRBD2. The CDR3 has 18 amino acids. The V segment lost 1 base and the J segment 1 base; nucleotides outside the gene matches: 4.